This T cell receptor beta chain was observed in a study of PD-L1 blockade in urothelial cancer. Data came from immunoSEQ multiplex PCR; TCRdb stores just in-frame clones and leaves some out. Of 95,000 or so clones in the sample, around 90% were seen once. Time point meaning: pretreatment peripheral blood. The V gene lost 6 bases and the J gene lost 2 bases, with 10 bases spanning the gap. In germline, CDR1 is MNHNS, CDR2 SASEGT. The CDR3 runs 13 residues. The sequence was obtained from a man between 60 and 75 years old with urothelial cancer. The chain carries TRBV6-1 and TRBJ2-5; a possible D gene is TRBD1 (6 bases). The sequenced sample was PBMCs, obtained around atezolizumab (anti-PD-L1) treatment. CDR3 amino acids: CASRPTGQETQYF. The DNA for the CDR3 is TGTGCCAGCAGGCCTACAGGGCAAGAGACCCAGTACTTC.